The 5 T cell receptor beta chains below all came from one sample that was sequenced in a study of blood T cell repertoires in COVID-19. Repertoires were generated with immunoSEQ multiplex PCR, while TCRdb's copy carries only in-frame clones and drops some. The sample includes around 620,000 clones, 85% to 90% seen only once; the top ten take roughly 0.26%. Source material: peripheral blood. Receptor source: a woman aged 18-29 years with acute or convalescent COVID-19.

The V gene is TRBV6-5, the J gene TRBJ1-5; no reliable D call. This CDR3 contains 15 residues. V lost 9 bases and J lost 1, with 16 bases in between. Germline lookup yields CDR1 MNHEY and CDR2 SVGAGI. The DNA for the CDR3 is TGTGCCAGTAAGTACCAGGCCCAAAGCAATCAGCCCCAGCATTTT. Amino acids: CASKYQAQSNQPQHF.

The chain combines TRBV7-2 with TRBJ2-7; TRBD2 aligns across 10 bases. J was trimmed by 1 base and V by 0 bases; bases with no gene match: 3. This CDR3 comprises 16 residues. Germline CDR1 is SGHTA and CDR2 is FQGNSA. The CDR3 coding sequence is TGTGCCAGCAGCTTAGCGCCACTAGCGGGGTCCTACGAGCAGTACTTC. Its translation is CASSLAPLAGSYEQYF.

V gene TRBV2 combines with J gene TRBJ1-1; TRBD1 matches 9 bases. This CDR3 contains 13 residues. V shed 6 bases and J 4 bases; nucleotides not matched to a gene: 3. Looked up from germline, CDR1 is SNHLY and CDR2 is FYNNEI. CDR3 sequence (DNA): TGTGCCAGCAGGGCGACAGGGGGCACTGAAGCTTTCTTT. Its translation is CASRATGGTEAFF.

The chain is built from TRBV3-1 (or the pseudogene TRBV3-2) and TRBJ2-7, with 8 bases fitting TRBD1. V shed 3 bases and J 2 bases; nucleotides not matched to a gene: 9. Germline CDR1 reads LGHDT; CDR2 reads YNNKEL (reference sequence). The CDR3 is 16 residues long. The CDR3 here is CASSQLDRALTYEQYF. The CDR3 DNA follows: TGTGCCAGCAGCCAGCTGGACAGGGCGCTTACCTACGAGCAGTACTTC.

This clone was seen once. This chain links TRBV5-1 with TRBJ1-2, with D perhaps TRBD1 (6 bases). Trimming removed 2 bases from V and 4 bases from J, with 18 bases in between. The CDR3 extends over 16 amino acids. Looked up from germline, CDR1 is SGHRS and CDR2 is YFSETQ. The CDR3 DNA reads TGCGCCAGCAGCTTATTCAGGGGCTCCCGGTTCTATGGCTACACCTTC. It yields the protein CASSLFRGSRFYGYTF.